A single sample is the source of the 16 T cell receptor beta chains below, sequenced in a study of T-cell reconstitution after alpha-beta-depleted transplantation in children. TCRbeta library construction was performed incorporating unique molecular identifiers. TCRdb passed the PCR reads through MiXCR, listing each CDR3 protein once. In the table there are some 840,000 distinct CDR3 sequences, less than 20% of which are singletons. The material sequenced was PBMCs, mostly from graft donor cells, taken 360 days after TCRalphabeta/CD19-depleted stem cell transplant. These TCRs come from a male patient between 5 and 17 years old who had a stem cell transplant for acute lymphoblastic leukemia, so the T cells may come from the graft donor.

This clonotype turned up a few times. The V gene is TRBV5-1, the J gene TRBJ2-5, with 7 nucleotides matching TRBD1. The CDR3 is made up of 12 amino acids. Germline loops: CDR1 SGHRS, CDR2 YFSETQ. Unmatched junction bases numbered 1, after V lost 7 bases and J lost 1 base. The CDR3 protein is CASGQAQETQYF. The CDR3 DNA sequence: TGCGCCAGCGGACAGGCCCAAGAGACCCAGTACTTC.

This clonotype showed up many times. This sequence joins TRBV12-3 or TRBV12-4 and TRBJ2-3; D gene unclear. Between the trimmed V and J ends, which lost 3 bases and 3 bases, there was a span of 22 bases. There are 18 residues in the CDR3. The CDR3 region is CASSFSFIGPRSTDTQYF. CDR3 DNA sequence: TGTGCCAGCAGTTTCAGTTTCATAGGGCCGAGGTCTACAGATACGCAGTATTTT.

V and J are TRBV28 and TRBJ1-1; 8 nucleotides align to TRBD1. The CDR3 length is 14 residues. V was pared by 6 bases and J by 5 bases, with 8 bases of the junction left unmatched. Per the germline V gene, CDR1 is MDHEN and CDR2 is SYDVKM. CDR3 sequence: CASRFSGGRTEAFF. The CDR3 bases are TGTGCCAGCAGATTCTCAGGGGGCCGGACTGAAGCTTTCTTT.

This clonotype was found a few times. This rearrangement joins TRBV29-1 to TRBJ2-7; no definite D call. V was shortened by 4 bases and J by 3 bases, with 16 bases between the two germline ends. CDR1 is SQVTM and CDR2 is ANQGSEA in the germline V gene. The CDR3 length is 14 residues. In DNA form, the CDR3 reads TGCAGCGTTGGCCGGGCCCCCGCAAGCTACGAGCAGTACTTC. The encoded protein is CSVGRAPASYEQYF.

This clonotype was seen only a few times. An end of the junction does not agree with germline; a read error may underlie this. The CDR3: CASREGALLTYEQYF. The CDR3 DNA follows: TGTGCCAGCAGAGAAGGGGCGTTGTTGACCTACGAGCAGTACTTC. This chain joins TRBV6-1 and TRBJ2-7, with D possibly matching TRBD1 (5 bases). The germline V gene has CDR1 MNHNS and CDR2 SASEGT. The CDR3 contains 15 residues.

In this sample, this clonotype turned up many times. V and J are TRBV3-1 and TRBJ1-5; D unclear. V was clipped by 4 bases and J by 7 bases, with 11 bases between them. The CDR3 extends over 13 amino acids. In germline, CDR1 is LGHDT, CDR2 YNNKEL (reference sequence). The DNA for the CDR3 is TGTGCCAGCAGCCCAATGGGGAACCAGCCCCAGCATTTT. Translating it yields CASSPMGNQPQHF.

This clonotype was detected ten times or more. The chain links TRBV29-1 to TRBJ2-1; D assignment may be TRBD1 or TRBD2 (5 bases each). This CDR3 is built from 12 residues. Germline CDR1 is SQVTM and CDR2 is ANQGSEA. The V end lost 6 bases, the J end lost 8 bases, and 14 bases lay between the germline ends. CDR3 nucleotide sequence: TGCAGCGTCAGGGAGTTCCGGGATGAGCAGTTCTTC. Translation: CSVREFRDEQFF.

In this sample, this clonotype turned up a few times. This chain uses TRBV5-1 with TRBJ2-2; 9 bases line up with TRBD1. Per the germline V gene, CDR1 is SGHRS and CDR2 is YFSETQ. V trimming: 4 bases; J trimming: 0 bases; junction bases outside the gene matches: 13. There are 19 residues in the CDR3. The CDR3 reads CASSQGRDRDPSNTGELFF. For the CDR3, the DNA is TGCGCCAGCAGCCAGGGACGGGACAGGGACCCTTCGAACACCGGGGAGCTGTTTTTT.

The chain links TRBV12-3 or TRBV12-4 to TRBJ1-5; D not resolved. CDR3 length equals 12 residues. V lost 4 bases and J 9 bases, leaving 10 bases between the germline ends. DNA for the CDR3: TGTGCCAGCAGTTCCCAGCTTCTGCCCCAGCATTTT. Protein: CASSSQLLPQHF.

This clonotype came up many times. This chain connects TRBV5-1 to TRBJ2-1; D perhaps matches TRBD1 (6 bases). V lost 7 bases and J lost 9, with 20 bases in between. Looked up from germline, CDR1 is SGHRS and CDR2 is YFSETQ. The CDR3 is made up of 14 amino acids. The CDR3 DNA follows: TGCGCCAGCGAACGGGGACAAAGTCTTTCTGAGCAGTTCTTC. Residues: CASERGQSLSEQFF.

This clonotype occurred a few times. The chain links TRBV11-2 to TRBJ1-1; D is possibly TRBD1 (6 bases). Germline V gene sequence: CDR1 SGHAT, CDR2 FQNNGV. V was cut by 1 base and J by 1 base, with 13 bases left in between. This CDR3 contains 16 residues. CDR3 sequence (DNA): TGTGCCAGCAGCTTAGCTTTGGGGGCGCGGAACACTGAAGCTTTCTTT. Its protein product is CASSLALGARNTEAFF. The entire variable domain, with the rest obtained from reference TRBV11-2 and TRBJ1-1, is as follows: EAGVAQSPRYKIIEKRQSVAFWCNPISGHATLYWYQQILGQGPKLLIQFQNNGVVDDSQLPKDRFSAERLKGVDSTLKIQPAKLEDSAVYLCASSLALGARNTEAFFGQGTRLTVV.

This clonotype was seen once. The chain is built from TRBV20-1 and TRBJ2-4; D is ambiguous. This CDR3 comprises 15 residues. Germline CDR1 reads DFQATT; CDR2 reads SNEGSKA (reference sequence). V was clipped by 5 bases and J by 0 bases, with 14 bases between them. The CDR3 loop is CSAPRVGAAKNIQYF. As DNA, the CDR3 is TGCAGTGCTCCCCGGGTTGGAGCAGCCAAAAACATTCAGTACTTC.

At least ten counts were recorded for this clonotype. The gene calls are TRBV29-1 and TRBJ2-3; the D gene could be TRBD1 or TRBD2 (6 bases each). The CDR3 is 13 residues long. Germline V lookup: CDR1 SQVTM, CDR2 ANQGSEA. V was trimmed by 3 bases and J by 4 bases, leaving 11 bases between them. CDR3 DNA: TGCAGCGTTGAGGCGGAGGGGGCAGATACGCAGTATTTT. Amino acid sequence: CSVEAEGADTQYF.

In this sample, this clonotype turned up once. The chain employs TRBV6-1 and TRBJ2-5; no definite D call. Germline-derived CDR1 and CDR2 are MNHNS and SASEGT. Trimming removed 7 bases at V and 2 bases at J, with 14 bases between. The CDR3 sequence is 14 residues long. CDR3 in amino acids: CASTRHILQETQYF. The CDR3 DNA reads TGTGCCAGCACCCGACATATACTACAAGAGACCCAGTACTTC.

The genes are TRBV20-1 and TRBJ1-2; D is unresolved. There are 14 residues in the CDR3. Trimming cost V 3 bases and J 5 bases, with 16 bases left between them. Germline loops: CDR1 DFQATT, CDR2 SNEGSKA (reference sequence). CDR3 sequence (DNA): TGCAGTGCTAGTGCGGGGATCGGGGAATATGGCTACACCTTC. Translation: CSASAGIGEYGYTF.

This clonotype occurred many times. The chain is built from TRBV7-9 and TRBJ2-7, with D perhaps being TRBD1 or TRBD2 (5 bases each). Trimming shortened V by 5 bases and J by 5 bases, and 16 bases separated the two germline ends. From germline, CDR1 is SEHNR and CDR2 FQNEAQ (reference sequence). This CDR3 has 14 residues. This CDR3 is CASSLGVAVDEQYF. Written as DNA, the CDR3 is TGTGCCAGCAGCCTGGGGGTAGCCGTGGACGAGCAGTACTTC.